The 14 T cell receptor beta chains reported below all come from one sample, sequenced in a study of vaccination and CD4 T cells after COVID-19. As to treatment: approximately nine-day PBMC culture with coronavirus spike peptide pools or control peptides (ViraFEST assay). The study sequenced cultured CD4+ T cell DNA using the Oncomine TCR Beta short-read assay. TCRdb fed the PCR reads into MiXCR, producing one record per CDR3 protein. The repertoire holds fewer than 15,000 distinct CDR3 sequences, with 50% to 60% as singletons. The antigens of these receptors remain unknown. The input for sequencing was cultured CD4+ T cells from blood, taken after SARS-CoV-2 vaccination. These TCRs come from a human donor with COVID-19.

This clonotype was detected a few times. This sequence joins TRBV20-1 and TRBJ1-2, with a tentative D call TRBD1 (6 bases). This CDR3 has 13 amino acids. Germline V CDR1 and CDR2: DFQATT, SNEGSKA (reference sequence). The V end lost 5 bases, the J end lost 6 bases, and 16 bases lay between the germline ends. CDR3 bases: TGCAGTGCTGGGACACCTTCACCCAATGGCTACACCTTC. Translated, it gives CSAGTPSPNGYTF.

This clonotype has a single count. The chain uses TRBV10-3 and TRBJ2-1; 11 bases align to TRBD1. Trimming removed 8 bases from V and 10 bases from J; junction bases left unmatched: 7. This CDR3 contains 13 residues. Germline CDR1 and CDR2: ENHRY and SYGVKD. This CDR3 is CAIGGTGGGEQFF. CDR3 coding DNA: TGTGCCATCGGCGGGACAGGGGGAGGGGAGCAGTTCTTC.

This clonotype was seen only a few times. This chain links TRBV28 with TRBJ1-2, with TRBD1 matching over 7 bases. Germline V gene sequence: CDR1 MDHEN, CDR2 SYDVKM. The CDR3 runs to 14 residues. The junction had 10 bases not matched to a gene; V was cut back by 8 bases and J by 4 bases. DNA of the CDR3: TGTGCCAGCCATAATTTGGGACAGCCCTATGGCTACACCTTC. This codes for CASHNLGQPYGYTF.

The genes are TRBV5-4 and TRBJ2-2; 14 bases agree with TRBD2. V was clipped by 4 bases and J by 10 bases; unmatched bases: 6. Germline CDR1 SGHNT, CDR2 YYREEE (reference sequence). The CDR3 has 15 amino acids. The CDR3 here is CASSAGTSGGVELFF. The CDR3 DNA is TGTGCCAGCAGCGCGGGGACTAGCGGGGGTGTGGAGCTGTTTTTT.

The J gene is TRBJ1-6, the V gene TRBV19; no clear D. V was shortened by 5 bases and J by 8 bases, with 7 bases between the two germline ends. The CDR3 sequence is 12 residues long. Per the germline V gene, CDR1 is LNHDA and CDR2 is SQIVND (reference sequence). This chain's CDR3 is CASSYRDSPLHF. CDR3 bases: TGTGCCAGTAGTTACCGAGATTCACCCCTCCACTTT.

The chain employs TRBV7-2 and TRBJ2-3; 10 positions agree with TRBD2. Germline assignment: CDR1 SGHTA and CDR2 FQGNSA. V lost 9 bases to trimming and J lost 2 bases; unmatched junction nucleotides: 8. The CDR3 length is 15 residues. CDR3 sequence: CASRTSGGFTDTQYF. The CDR3 DNA is TGTGCCAGTAGGACTAGCGGTGGGTTCACAGATACGCAGTATTTT.

A single count supports this clonotype. Sequence at one end of the junction differs from germline and may be a read error. The V call is TRBV7-7, the J call TRBJ2-5; D perhaps matches TRBD1 (6 bases). This CDR3 has 14 amino acids. Germline lookup yields CDR1 SSHAT and CDR2 FNYEAQ (reference sequence). CDR3 residues: CASSTARGGETQYF. CDR3 bases: TGTGCTAGCAGCACCGCCAGGGGCGGGGAGACCCAGTACTTC.

V and J are TRBV11-1 and TRBJ1-2; D is perhaps TRBD1 (5 bases). Trimming shortened V by 9 bases and J by 8 bases, and 22 bases separated the two germline ends. Germline-derived CDR1 and CDR2 are SGHAT and FQDESV (reference sequence). CDR3 length: 14 amino acids. The CDR3 sequence is CASNTGIPGGGYTF. CDR3 DNA: TGTGCCAGTAACACCGGGATCCCCGGGGGGGGCTACACCTTC.

This clonotype was seen only a few times. The chain employs TRBV6-1 and TRBJ1-5, with 9 bases fitting TRBD1. From germline, CDR1 is MNHNS and CDR2 SASEGT. The CDR3 is made up of 17 amino acids. V shed 5 bases, J shed 5 bases, and the junction held 13 bases outside the gene matches. The CDR3 sequence: CASSRSTGGGLDQPQHF. The CDR3 coding sequence is TGTGCCAGCAGTCGATCCACAGGGGGCGGTCTAGATCAGCCCCAGCATTTT.

The chain carries TRBV7-2 and TRBJ1-2; D is unclear. The CDR3 totals 12 residues. V was cut by 4 bases and J by 5 bases, with 8 bases left in between. The V gene's germline CDR1 is SGHTA and CDR2 FQGNSA. The CDR3 nucleotides read TGTGCCAGCAGCTCAAACAGATATGGCTACACCTTC. Translating it yields CASSSNRYGYTF.

The chain has TRBV4-1 and TRBJ2-4; D tentatively reads TRBD1 or TRBD2 (5 bases each). Between the trimmed V and J ends, which lost 4 bases and 8 bases, there was a span of 24 bases. Per the germline V gene, CDR1 is MGHRA and CDR2 is YSYEKL. This CDR3 has 17 residues. In DNA, the CDR3 is TGCGCCAGCAGCCTCCAAGGGGCACGGGGCCCCCAGGACATTCAGTACTTC. Its translation is CASSLQGARGPQDIQYF.

This rearrangement joins TRBV4-3 to TRBJ1-4, with D possibly matching TRBD1 (6 bases). Germline loops: CDR1 LGHNA, CDR2 YSLEER. The CDR3 is made up of 16 amino acids. The ends were cut back, 0 bases at V and 10 bases at J, with 18 bases in the middle. The CDR3 DNA is TGCGCCAGCAGCCAAGAGAACGGACAGCCCAGTGGAAAACTGTTTTTT. Its protein product is CASSQENGQPSGKLFF.

This rearrangement joins TRBV4-1 to TRBJ1-3; 8 bases are a match to TRBD1. This CDR3 contains 18 residues. The germline CDR1 and CDR2 sequences are MGHRA and YSYEKL. V was clipped by 0 bases and J by 0 bases; unmatched bases: 7. The CDR3, as DNA: TGCGCCAGCAGCCAAGATCAGACAGGGGCCGGCTCTGGAAACACCATATATTTT. Encoded protein: CASSQDQTGAGSGNTIYF.

This sequence joins TRBV12-3 or TRBV12-4 and TRBJ2-7; D may be TRBD2 (7 bases). The CDR3 extends over 15 amino acids. Trimming pared 6 bases from V and 0 bases from J, leaving 15 bases between. CDR3 in amino acids: CASRGGGVTSYEQYF. The CDR3 coding sequence is TGTGCCAGCAGAGGGGGGGGAGTTACCTCCTACGAGCAGTACTTC.